Shown below are 32 T cell receptor beta chains from a single sample sequenced in a study of cytotoxic CD8 clonotypes in ibrutinib-treated CLL. The table came from immunoSEQ multiplex PCR; TCRdb's copy has only in-frame clones and leaves some out. The sample has some 200,000 clones, over 55% seen once. The sample consisted of PBMCs, taken after 24 months of ibrutinib treatment. The source of these receptors is a human donor with chronic lymphocytic leukemia.

This clone showed up just a few times. The rearrangement links TRBV7-3 to TRBJ2-2, with D possibly TRBD2 on 6 matching bases. There are 15 residues in the CDR3. The germline CDR1 and CDR2 sequences are SGHTA and FQGTGA. The V end was cut by 5 bases, the J end by 3 bases, with 13 bases between. The CDR3 region is CASSRTGTYTGELFF. Written as DNA, the CDR3 is TGTGCCAGCAGCCGAACGGGGACTTACACCGGGGAGCTGTTTTTT.

The chain couples TRBV5-1 to TRBJ2-1; D gene uncertain. The CDR3 consists of 16 residues. Germline V gives CDR1 SGHRS, CDR2 YFSETQ. The V and J ends lost 0 bases and 5 bases respectively, with 15 bases between them. CDR3 sequence reads: CASSLAQTGTHNEQFF. The CDR3 DNA reads as TGCGCCAGCAGCTTGGCCCAGACCGGCACTCACAATGAGCAGTTCTTC.

This clone showed up just a few times. The chain joins TRBV7-9 to TRBJ2-2; D is unresolved. The germline V gene has CDR1 SEHNR and CDR2 FQNEAQ (reference sequence). CDR3 length: 12 residues. Trimming left V 6 bases short and J 6 bases short, with 8 bases between. The CDR3 sequence: CASRPSAGELFF. The CDR3 coding sequence is TGTGCCAGCAGACCCTCAGCCGGGGAGCTGTTTTTT.

The rearrangement uses TRBV2 and TRBJ2-7, with TRBD2 matching over 9 bases. Trimming cost V 10 bases and J 2 bases; bases outside gene matches: 18. The CDR3 consists of 17 residues. Germline CDR1 reads SNHLY; CDR2 reads FYNNEI. For the CDR3, the DNA is TGTGCCAAACAGGAGGGTTTTAGCGGGAGTGGGACCTACGAGCAGTACTTC. Translation: CAKQEGFSGSGTYEQYF.

The CDR3 sequence is CASSLWRGRGQPQHF. The CDR3 region has the DNA TGTGCCAGCAGCTTGTGGCGGGGGCGAGGGCAGCCCCAGCATTTT. J is TRBJ1-5 and V is TRBV7-2; D possibly corresponds to TRBD1 (6 bases). The V end was cut by 3 bases, the J end by 7 bases, with 16 bases between. Germline V gene sequence: CDR1 SGHTA, CDR2 FQGNSA. The CDR3 has 15 amino acids.

This clone was detected a few times. The rearrangement links TRBV19 to TRBJ2-7, with 8 bases matching TRBD2. This CDR3 spans 14 amino acids. In germline, CDR1 is LNHDA, CDR2 SQIVND (reference sequence). The junction had 4 bases not matched to a gene; V was cut back by 5 bases and J by 1 base. The CDR3: CASSFSSGSYEQYF. The CDR3 DNA follows: TGTGCCAGTAGTTTTTCTAGCGGGTCCTACGAGCAGTACTTC.

The rearrangement joins TRBV29-1 to TRBJ2-7; 8 bases fit TRBD1. Germline trimming cut 5 bases from V and 4 bases from J; bases unmatched to any gene: 4. The CDR3 has 12 amino acids. Germline CDR1 is SQVTM and CDR2 is ANQGSEA. CDR3 sequence (DNA): TGCAGCGTTAAGGACAGGGCGTACGAGCAGTACTTC. Translation gives CSVKDRAYEQYF.

The chain joins TRBV5-8 to TRBJ2-5, with 10 bases matching TRBD1. V shed 4 bases and J 2 bases; nucleotides not matched to a gene: 5. This CDR3 has 15 residues. Germline V gene sequence: CDR1 SGHTS, CDR2 YDEGEE. CDR3 in DNA: TGTGCCAGCAGCAGAGGACAGGGGGGACAAGAGACCCAGTACTTC. This codes for CASSRGQGGQETQYF.

This chain uses TRBV6-6 with TRBJ2-5, with TRBD2 identical over 7 bases. J was trimmed by 3 bases and V by 2 bases; bases with no gene match: 3. Germline CDR1 reads MNHNY; CDR2 reads SVGAGI (reference sequence). The CDR3 is 14 amino acids. In nucleotides, the CDR3 is TGTGCCAGCAGTTACAGGGGAGGGAAAGAGACCCAGTACTTC. It encodes CASSYRGGKETQYF.

V gene TRBV7-6 combines with J gene TRBJ2-7; D unclear. The CDR3 contains 13 residues. CDR1 SGHVS and CDR2 FNYEAQ come from the germline V gene. V was shortened by 5 bases and J by 3 bases, with 11 bases between the two germline ends. The CDR3 spells CASSVSLDYEQYF. The CDR3 DNA follows: TGTGCCAGCAGCGTAAGCCTAGACTACGAGCAGTACTTC.

This sequence joins TRBV7-9 and TRBJ2-1; no clear D gene. CDR3 length: 13 amino acids. The germline gives CDR1 SEHNR, CDR2 FQNEAQ (reference sequence). V dropped 5 bases and J dropped 4 bases, with 9 bases sitting between them. This chain's CDR3 is CASSKEVYNEQFF. The CDR3 DNA follows: TGTGCCAGCAGCAAGGAAGTATACAATGAGCAGTTCTTC.

The chain combines TRBV9 with TRBJ1-3; D uncertain. The V and J ends lost 1 base and 2 bases respectively, with 1 base between them. The CDR3 extends over 12 amino acids. The V gene's germline CDR1 is SGDLS and CDR2 YYNGEE. CDR3: CASSVTGNTIYF. In DNA form, the CDR3 reads TGTGCCAGCAGCGTAACTGGAAACACCATATATTTT.

V gene TRBV9 combines with J gene TRBJ2-1; 11 nucleotides match TRBD2. There are 15 residues in the CDR3. Germline CDR1 SGDLS, CDR2 YYNGEE. Unmatched junction bases numbered 7, after V lost 3 bases and J lost 8 bases. CDR3 sequence (DNA): TGTGCCAGCAGCGGAACTAGCGGGAGACGCTATGAGCAGTTCTTC. Amino acid sequence: CASSGTSGRRYEQFF.

V usage is TRBV11-2 and J usage is TRBJ2-7; 10 bases line up with TRBD2. V was pared by 3 bases and J by 6 bases, with 14 bases of the junction left unmatched. Germline V gene data show CDR1 as SGHAT and CDR2 as FQNNGV. The CDR3 loop spans 17 amino acids. Here the CDR3 DNA reads TGTGCCAGCAGCTTTCCAGCGGGAGGGCCTCTTTCTCTCGAGCAGTACTTC. It translates to CASSFPAGGPLSLEQYF. The full variable domain, with the rest looked up from reference TRBV11-2 and TRBJ2-7, is EAGVAQSPRYKIIEKRQSVAFWCNPISGHATLYWYQQILGQGPKLLIQFQNNGVVDDSQLPKDRFSAERLKGVDSTLKIQPAKLEDSAVYLCASSFPAGGPLSLEQYFGPGTRLTVT.

J is TRBJ2-1 and V is TRBV7-2, with 9 bases fitting TRBD1. The CDR3 contains 15 residues. V shed 6 bases and J 9 bases; nucleotides not matched to a gene: 12. The V gene's germline CDR1 is SGHTA and CDR2 FQGNSA. The DNA for the CDR3 is TGTGCCAGCAGATCCGGGACAGGGAGAGGAACTGAGCAGTTCTTC. Its translation is CASRSGTGRGTEQFF.

The chain recombines TRBV19 with TRBJ2-1; 12 bases agree with TRBD2. The CDR3 spans 20 residues. V lost 3 bases to trimming and J lost 8 bases; unmatched junction nucleotides: 20. Germline loops: CDR1 LNHDA, CDR2 SQIVND (reference sequence). Here the CDR3 reads CASSIRFGTSGYEWVDEQFF. CDR3 DNA sequence: TGTGCCAGTAGTATTAGGTTCGGGACTAGCGGGTATGAATGGGTGGATGAGCAGTTCTTC.

V gene TRBV5-1 combines with J gene TRBJ2-1; TRBD2 matches 8 bases. This CDR3 is built from 16 residues. The germline gives CDR1 SGHRS, CDR2 YFSETQ. V shed 2 bases and J 5 bases; nucleotides not matched to a gene: 9. Here the CDR3 DNA reads TGCGCCAGCAGCTTTTTAGCGGGAATGGGTGACAATGAGCAGTTCTTC. Encoded protein: CASSFLAGMGDNEQFF.

The rearrangement joins TRBV15 to TRBJ1-3; unclear D gene. Germline V gene sequence: CDR1 LNHNV, CDR2 YYDKDF (reference sequence). The CDR3 length is 13 residues. Trimming cost V 6 bases and J 0 bases, with 6 bases left between them. CDR3: CATSQTSGNTIYF. The CDR3, as DNA: TGTGCCACCAGTCAAACCTCTGGAAACACCATATATTTT.

CDR3 amino acids: CASSALVGSYNEQFF. The DNA of the CDR3 is TGTGCCAGCAGTGCACTAGTCGGATCCTACAATGAGCAGTTCTTC. This sequence joins TRBV28 and TRBJ2-1; the D gene is possibly TRBD2 (5 bases). V was shortened by 5 bases and J by 1 base, with 12 bases between the two germline ends. The CDR3 is 15 residues long. Germline-derived CDR1 and CDR2 are MDHEN and SYDVKM.

The sample holds one count of this clone. The chain has TRBV28 and TRBJ2-5, with D tentatively TRBD2 (5 bases). V lost 4 bases, J lost 3 bases, and 18 bases lay in between. This CDR3 has 16 residues. Germline CDR1 MDHEN, CDR2 SYDVKM. The chain's CDR3 is CASSSIKSGIKETQYF. The CDR3 coding sequence is TGTGCCAGCAGTTCGATAAAATCCGGGATTAAAGAGACCCAGTACTTC. Filled out from reference TRBV28 and TRBJ2-5, the complete variable domain reads DVKVTQSSRYLVKRTGEKVFLECVQDMDHENMFWYRQDPGLGLRLIYFSYDVKMKEKGDIPEGYSVSREKKERFSLILESASTNQTSMYLCASSSIKSGIKETQYFGPGTRLLVL.

The chain couples TRBV30 to TRBJ2-7; 12 bases fit TRBD2. This CDR3 is built from 16 residues. From germline, CDR1 is GTSNPN and CDR2 SVGIG (reference sequence). V shed 1 base, J shed 3 bases, and the junction held 7 bases outside the gene matches. The CDR3 sequence is CAWSATTSGGLYEQYF. CDR3 nucleotides: TGTGCCTGGAGTGCGACGACTAGCGGGGGACTCTACGAGCAGTACTTC.

The chain recombines TRBV5-1 with TRBJ2-3; TRBD2 agrees at 7 bases. V trimming: 3 bases; J trimming: 0 bases; junction bases outside the gene matches: 7. The germline gives CDR1 SGHRS, CDR2 YFSETQ. This CDR3 region has 16 residues. This chain's CDR3 is CASSYQGSGSTDTQYF. CDR3 DNA: TGCGCCAGCAGCTATCAGGGTAGCGGGAGCACAGATACGCAGTATTTT.

This sequence joins TRBV9 and TRBJ2-1; TRBD2 matches 7 bases. This CDR3 region has 13 residues. Trimming cost V 3 bases and J 3 bases; bases outside gene matches: 0. Germline V gives CDR1 SGDLS, CDR2 YYNGEE. The CDR3 sequence is CASSGGGYNEQFF. The CDR3, as DNA: TGTGCCAGCAGCGGCGGGGGCTACAATGAGCAGTTCTTC.

The chain has TRBV2 and TRBJ2-4, with 8 bases aligning to TRBD2. Trimming cost V 7 bases and J 1 base; bases outside gene matches: 9. This CDR3 comprises 16 residues. Germline V gene data show CDR1 as SNHLY and CDR2 as FYNNEI. Written as DNA, the CDR3 is TGTGCCAGCATTGGACTAGCCGGGTTTGCCAAAAACATTCAGTACTTC. Residues: CASIGLAGFAKNIQYF.

This clone appeared a few times. The chain employs TRBV18 and TRBJ2-3; 8 nucleotides line up with TRBD1. The germline CDR1 and CDR2 sequences are KGHSH and LQKENI. The V gene end was trimmed by 3 bases and the J gene end by 5 bases; junction bases not matched to a gene: 1. The CDR3 spans 13 residues. CDR3 amino acids: CASSPDREDTQYF. CDR3 coding DNA: TGTGCCAGCTCACCGGACAGGGAAGATACGCAGTATTTT.

The V gene is TRBV23-1, the J gene TRBJ2-7; D is tentatively TRBD1 or TRBD2 (5 bases each). Being an ORF, TRBV23-1 has a function that is uncertain. V was cut by 0 bases and J by 4 bases, with 16 bases left in between. The CDR3 spans 16 residues. CDR3 sequence (DNA): TGCGCCAGCAGTCAATCGGAACAGTCGGGGCCTTACGAGCAGTACTTC. It encodes CASSQSEQSGPYEQYF.

This chain uses TRBV29-1 with TRBJ1-2; 10 positions agree with TRBD1. The CDR3 contains 14 residues. The germline V gene encodes CDR1 SQVTM and CDR2 ANQGSEA. The junction had 10 bases not matched to a gene; V was cut back by 6 bases and J by 6 bases. The CDR3 nucleotides are TGCAGCGTATCCAGACAGGGGGCTGGTGATGGCTACACCTTC. This sequence encodes CSVSRQGAGDGYTF. Variable domain in full (rest from reference TRBV29-1 and TRBJ1-2): SAVISQKPSRDICQRGTSLTIQCQVDSQVTMMFWYRQQPGQSLTLIATANQGSEATYESGFVIDKFPISRPNLTFSTLTVSNMSPEDSSIYLCSVSRQGAGDGYTFGSGTRLTVV.

The chain has TRBV5-1 and TRBJ2-3; possibly TRBD2 for D (5 bases). Germline values: CDR1 SGHRS, CDR2 YFSETQ. The germline V and J ends were trimmed by 3 bases and 9 bases, with 14 bases remaining between them. This CDR3 is built from 13 residues. The CDR3, as DNA: TGCGCCAGCAGCTCCGACCCTGGGAGAACGCAGTATTTT. It is translated as CASSSDPGRTQYF. Complete variable domain (other parts from reference TRBV5-1 and TRBJ2-3): KAGVTQTPRYLIKTRGQQVTLSCSPISGHRSVSWYQQTPGQGLQFLFEYFSETQRNKGNFPGRFSGRQFSNSRSEMNVSTLELGDSALYLCASSSDPGRTQYFGPGTRLTVL.

The J gene is TRBJ1-5, the V gene TRBV5-1; TRBD1 is a possible D gene (6 bases). From germline, CDR1 is SGHRS and CDR2 YFSETQ. V lost 1 base to trimming and J lost 9 bases, with 14 bases between them. This CDR3 contains 14 residues. The CDR3 sequence is CASSLFPGEVPQHF. CDR3 DNA sequence: TGCGCCAGCAGCTTGTTTCCAGGGGAGGTGCCCCAGCATTTT.

This clone was seen only a few times. This chain connects TRBV27 to TRBJ2-3; the D gene is possibly TRBD2 (5 bases). Trimming removed 1 base at V and 3 bases at J, with 11 bases between. This CDR3 region has 15 residues. The germline gives CDR1 MNHEY, CDR2 SMNVEV (reference sequence). CDR3 nucleotides: TGTGCCAGCAGTTTATTGGGCGGGTTTACAGATACGCAGTATTTT. Translating gives CASSLLGGFTDTQYF.

The genes are TRBV10-3 and TRBJ2-7; D gene ambiguous. V shed 4 bases and J shed 4 bases, with 14 bases lying between them. The CDR3 runs 14 residues. Germline values: CDR1 ENHRY, CDR2 SYGVKD. The CDR3: CAISGADAGYEQYF. CDR3 bases: TGTGCCATCAGTGGGGCTGACGCTGGGTACGAGCAGTACTTC.

V and J are TRBV30 and TRBJ2-1; D is unresolved. The CDR3 sequence is 13 residues long. Trimming removed 5 bases at V and 7 bases at J, with 15 bases between. Germline V lookup: CDR1 GTSNPN, CDR2 SVGIG (reference sequence). This chain's CDR3 is CAWYSLGLNEQFF. The DNA for the CDR3 is TGTGCCTGGTACTCTTTGGGTTTAAATGAGCAGTTCTTC.